The sequence of this T cell receptor beta chain was determined in a study of patients and donors after allogeneic stem cell transplantation. MiXCR was run by TCRdb on the RT-PCR reads, yielding one entry per CDR3 protein. The top ten hold just over 7% of the sample, which has over 350,000 distinct CDR3 sequences, about a sixth seen once. The CDR3 length is 14 residues. V lost 4 bases and J lost 1, with 9 bases in between. The germline gives CDR1 SGHDN, CDR2 FVKESK. The sequence was obtained from a human donor who was either an allogeneic HSCT recipient or a stem cell or donor lymphocyte infusion donor (not recorded which). It is not recorded whose cells these are; they may come from a transplant donor. What was sequenced was blood, either unsorted or a sorted T cell fraction (not recorded which). V and J are TRBV14 and TRBJ2-3; D gene unclear. The CDR3 DNA is TGTGCCAGCAGCCGGAGACTCGGCACAGATACGCAGTATTTT. Amino acids: CASSRRLGTDTQYF.